The rows below give T cell receptor beta chains drawn from one sample of a study of blood T cell repertoires in COVID-19. Assay: immunoSEQ multiplex PCR; the TCRdb copy retains only in-frame clones and omits some. Among around 150,000 clones listed, 80% to 90% were seen once. The sequenced material came from peripheral blood. The receptors shown here come from a man in his 70s with acute or convalescent COVID-19. Both conserved end residues are part of each CDR3.

CDR3 protein | J gene | V gene
CASSVRTKVAEQYF | TRBJ2-7 | TRBV19
CASSFALAETYNEQFF | TRBJ2-1 | TRBV5-1
CASNKFYEQYF | TRBJ2-7 | TRBV6-5
CASSPRGGEQYF | TRBJ2-7 | TRBV5-1
CASSGVPGMETQYF | TRBJ2-5 | TRBV25-1
CASSPGSNYGYTF | TRBJ1-2 | TRBV5-6
CSVVSGSSDTQYF | TRBJ2-3 | TRBV29-1
CASSLIGQQLTQYF | TRBJ2-3 | TRBV27
CASSWTGAVHTDTQYF | TRBJ2-3 | TRBV27
CATSDLTPNTGELFF | TRBJ2-2 | TRBV24-1
CASTLEASNTDTQYF | TRBJ2-3 | TRBV19
CASSQDARGAGEKLFF | TRBJ1-4 | TRBV14
CASSPTGGNTEAFF | TRBJ1-1 | TRBV18
CASSKAGLGYYGYTF | TRBJ1-2 | TRBV19
CASSGFPPSGSETDTQYF | TRBJ2-3 | TRBV7-6
CASSPTGGKNEKLFF | TRBJ1-4 | TRBV5-4
CAISPSEGRGSTDTQYF | TRBJ2-3 | TRBV10-3
CASSLQASPDETQYF | TRBJ2-5 | TRBV5-1
CASSEATGVNTEAFF | TRBJ1-1 | TRBV7-8
CASSLEVAGSTDTQYF | TRBJ2-3 | TRBV7-8
CAISESRELFF | TRBJ2-2 | TRBV10-3
CASSYSSAGGSQPQHF | TRBJ1-5 | TRBV6-6